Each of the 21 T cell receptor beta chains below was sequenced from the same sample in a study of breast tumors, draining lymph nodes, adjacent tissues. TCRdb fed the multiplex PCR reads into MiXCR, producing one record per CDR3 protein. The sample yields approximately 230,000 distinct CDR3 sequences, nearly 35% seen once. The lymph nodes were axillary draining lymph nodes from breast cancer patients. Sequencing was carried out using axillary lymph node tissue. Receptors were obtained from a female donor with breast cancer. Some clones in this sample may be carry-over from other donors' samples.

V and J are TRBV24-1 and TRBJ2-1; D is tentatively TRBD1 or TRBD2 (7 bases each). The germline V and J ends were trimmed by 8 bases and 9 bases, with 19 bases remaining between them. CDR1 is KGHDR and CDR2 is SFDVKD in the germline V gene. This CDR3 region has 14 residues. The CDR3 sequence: CATTGGGARGEQFF. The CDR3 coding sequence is TGTGCCACCACAGGGGGAGGGGCACGCGGTGAGCAGTTCTTC.

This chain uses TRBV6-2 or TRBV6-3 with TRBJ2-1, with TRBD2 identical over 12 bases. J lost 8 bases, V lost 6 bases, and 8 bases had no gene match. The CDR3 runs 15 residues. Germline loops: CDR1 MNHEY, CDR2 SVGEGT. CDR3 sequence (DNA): TGTGCCAGCAGGCCCCGGACTAGCGGGATGGATGAGCAGTTCTTC. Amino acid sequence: CASRPRTSGMDEQFF.

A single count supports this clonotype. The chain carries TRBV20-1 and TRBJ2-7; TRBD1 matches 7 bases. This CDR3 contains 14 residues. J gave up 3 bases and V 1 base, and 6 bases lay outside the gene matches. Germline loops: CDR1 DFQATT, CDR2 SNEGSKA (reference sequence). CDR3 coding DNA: TGCAGTGCTAGAGGAGACAGGGCCCGCTACGAGCAGTACTTC. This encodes CSARGDRARYEQYF.

CDR3 DNA sequence: TGTGCCAGCAGTGAAAAGTTCGGGGGCGGGGAGCTGTTTTTT. Amino acid sequence: CASSEKFGGGELFF. The rearrangement joins TRBV6-4 to TRBJ2-2; D may be TRBD2 (6 bases). Per the germline V gene, CDR1 is MRHNA and CDR2 is SNTAGT. The V and J ends lost 3 bases and 7 bases respectively, with 12 bases between them. The CDR3 contains 14 residues.

CDR3 coding DNA: TGTGCCAGCAGCTTAGGAGTACAGGGGACTGAAGCTTTCTTT. It codes for CASSLGVQGTEAFF. The chain carries TRBV7-9 and TRBJ1-1, with 7 bases that match TRBD1. The CDR3 extends over 14 amino acids. Germline V gene lookup returns CDR1 SEHNR and CDR2 FQNEAQ (reference sequence). V dropped 1 base and J dropped 5; count of bases not matched to a gene: 4.

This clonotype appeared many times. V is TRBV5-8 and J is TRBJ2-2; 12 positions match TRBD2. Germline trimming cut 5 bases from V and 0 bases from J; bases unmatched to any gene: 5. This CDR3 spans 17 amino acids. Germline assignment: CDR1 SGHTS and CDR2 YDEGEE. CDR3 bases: TGTGCCAGCAGGCCGGGACTAGCGGGCACGAACACCGGGGAGCTGTTTTTT. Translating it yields CASRPGLAGTNTGELFF.

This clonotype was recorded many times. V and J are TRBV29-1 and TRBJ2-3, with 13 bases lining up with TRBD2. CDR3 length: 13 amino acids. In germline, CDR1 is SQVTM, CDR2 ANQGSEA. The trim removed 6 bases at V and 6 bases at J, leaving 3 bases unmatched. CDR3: CSVRTSGSDTQYF. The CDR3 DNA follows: TGCAGCGTCAGGACTAGCGGGAGTGATACGCAGTATTTT.

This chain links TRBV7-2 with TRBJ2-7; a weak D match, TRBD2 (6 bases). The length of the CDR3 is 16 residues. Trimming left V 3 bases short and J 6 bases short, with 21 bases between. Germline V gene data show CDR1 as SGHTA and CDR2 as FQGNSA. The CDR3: CASSFRAGRLTSEQYF. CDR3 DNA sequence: TGTGCCAGCAGCTTCAGGGCGGGGAGGCTCACCAGCGAGCAGTACTTC. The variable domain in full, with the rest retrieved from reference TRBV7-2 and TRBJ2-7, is GAGVSQSPSNKVTEKGKDVELRCDPISGHTALYWYRQSLGQGLEFLIYFQGNSAPDKSGLPSDRFSAERTGGSVSTLTIQRTQQEDSAVYLCASSFRAGRLTSEQYFGPGTRLTVT.

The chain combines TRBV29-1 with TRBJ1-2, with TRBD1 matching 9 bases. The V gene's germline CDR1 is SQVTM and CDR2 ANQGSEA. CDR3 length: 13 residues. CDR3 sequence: CSVDTGGYSGYTF. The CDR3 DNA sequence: TGCAGTGTGGACACAGGGGGCTATAGTGGCTACACCTTC.

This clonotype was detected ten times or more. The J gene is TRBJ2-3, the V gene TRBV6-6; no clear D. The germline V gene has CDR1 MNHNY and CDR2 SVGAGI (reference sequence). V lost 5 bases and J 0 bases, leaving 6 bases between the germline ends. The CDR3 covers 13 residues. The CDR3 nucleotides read TGTGCCAGCAGTGACCCAAGCACAGATACGCAGTATTTT. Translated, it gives CASSDPSTDTQYF.

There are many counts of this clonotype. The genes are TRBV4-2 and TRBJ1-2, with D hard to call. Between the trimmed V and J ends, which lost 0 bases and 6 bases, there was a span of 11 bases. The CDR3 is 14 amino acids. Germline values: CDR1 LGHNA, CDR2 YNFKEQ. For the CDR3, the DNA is TGTGCCAGCAGCCAAGATCTTAGCGGTGATGGCTACACCTTC. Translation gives CASSQDLSGDGYTF.

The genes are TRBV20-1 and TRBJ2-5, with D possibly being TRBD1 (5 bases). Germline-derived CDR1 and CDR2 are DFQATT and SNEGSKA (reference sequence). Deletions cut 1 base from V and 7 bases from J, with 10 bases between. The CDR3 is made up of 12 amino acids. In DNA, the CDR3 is TGCAGTGCTAGAGTGGGGCCGTGGACCCAGTACTTC. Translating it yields CSARVGPWTQYF.

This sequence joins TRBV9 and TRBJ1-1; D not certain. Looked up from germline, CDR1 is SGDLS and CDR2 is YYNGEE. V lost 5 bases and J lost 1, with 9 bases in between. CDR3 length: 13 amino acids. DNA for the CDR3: TGTGCCAGCAGTTATCAACCGAACACTGAAGCTTTCTTT. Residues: CASSYQPNTEAFF.

The CDR3 DNA follows: TGCAGTGCCACGACTAGCGGGAGTGGGGACGAGCAGTACTTC. Residues: CSATTSGSGDEQYF. The chain carries TRBV20-1 and TRBJ2-7; the match to TRBD2 covers 12 bases. Unmatched junction bases numbered 8, after V lost 6 bases and J lost 5 bases. The length of the CDR3 is 14 residues. Germline CDR1 DFQATT, CDR2 SNEGSKA (reference sequence).

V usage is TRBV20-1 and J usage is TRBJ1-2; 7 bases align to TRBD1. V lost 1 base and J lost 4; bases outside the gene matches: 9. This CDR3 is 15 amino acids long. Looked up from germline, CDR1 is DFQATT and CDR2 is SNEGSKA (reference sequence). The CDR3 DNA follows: TGCAGTGCTAGAGCGCTGGAGACAGGGCCCTATGGCTACACCTTC. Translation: CSARALETGPYGYTF.

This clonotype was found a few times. The chain's CDR3 is CASTNLATDTQYF. The DNA for the CDR3 is TGTGCCAGCACCAACCTGGCCACAGATACGCAGTATTTT. V and J are TRBV27 and TRBJ2-3; no clear D. Germline loops: CDR1 MNHEY, CDR2 SMNVEV (reference sequence). V was pared by 7 bases and J by 2 bases, with 10 bases between. This CDR3 is 13 amino acids long.

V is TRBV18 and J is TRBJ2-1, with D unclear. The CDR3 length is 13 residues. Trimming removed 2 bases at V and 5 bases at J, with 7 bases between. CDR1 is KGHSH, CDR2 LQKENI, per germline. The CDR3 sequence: CASSPNFNNEQFF. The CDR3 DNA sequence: TGTGCCAGCTCACCAAATTTTAACAATGAGCAGTTCTTC.

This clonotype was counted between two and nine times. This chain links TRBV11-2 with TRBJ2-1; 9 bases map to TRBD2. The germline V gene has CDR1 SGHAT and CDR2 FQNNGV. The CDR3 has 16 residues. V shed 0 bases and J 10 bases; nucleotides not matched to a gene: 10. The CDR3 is CASSLERGGRLGEQFF. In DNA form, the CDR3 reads TGTGCCAGCAGCTTAGAGCGGGGGGGCCGACTAGGCGAGCAGTTCTTC.

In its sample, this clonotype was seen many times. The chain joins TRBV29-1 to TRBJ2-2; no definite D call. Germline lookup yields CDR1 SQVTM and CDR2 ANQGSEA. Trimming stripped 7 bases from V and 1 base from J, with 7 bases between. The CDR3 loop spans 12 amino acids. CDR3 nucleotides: TGCAGCGGTGCAGGGAACACCGGGGAGCTGTTTTTT. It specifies CSGAGNTGELFF.

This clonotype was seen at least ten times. CDR3 DNA: TGTGCCAGTAGTACTCCAGCGGGAGGCTACAATGAGCAGTTCTTC. It codes for CASSTPAGGYNEQFF. The chain is built from TRBV19 and TRBJ2-1; 9 bases are a match to TRBD2. Losses at the gene ends were 4 bases for V and 3 bases for J; bases not matched to a gene: 4. Germline values: CDR1 LNHDA, CDR2 SQIVND (reference sequence). The CDR3 is 15 residues long.

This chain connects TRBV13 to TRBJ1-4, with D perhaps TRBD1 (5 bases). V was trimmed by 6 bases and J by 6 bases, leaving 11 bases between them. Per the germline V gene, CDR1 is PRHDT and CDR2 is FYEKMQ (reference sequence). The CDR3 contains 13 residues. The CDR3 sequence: CASSRTYDEKLFF. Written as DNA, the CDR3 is TGTGCCAGCAGTCGGACATACGATGAAAAACTGTTTTTT.